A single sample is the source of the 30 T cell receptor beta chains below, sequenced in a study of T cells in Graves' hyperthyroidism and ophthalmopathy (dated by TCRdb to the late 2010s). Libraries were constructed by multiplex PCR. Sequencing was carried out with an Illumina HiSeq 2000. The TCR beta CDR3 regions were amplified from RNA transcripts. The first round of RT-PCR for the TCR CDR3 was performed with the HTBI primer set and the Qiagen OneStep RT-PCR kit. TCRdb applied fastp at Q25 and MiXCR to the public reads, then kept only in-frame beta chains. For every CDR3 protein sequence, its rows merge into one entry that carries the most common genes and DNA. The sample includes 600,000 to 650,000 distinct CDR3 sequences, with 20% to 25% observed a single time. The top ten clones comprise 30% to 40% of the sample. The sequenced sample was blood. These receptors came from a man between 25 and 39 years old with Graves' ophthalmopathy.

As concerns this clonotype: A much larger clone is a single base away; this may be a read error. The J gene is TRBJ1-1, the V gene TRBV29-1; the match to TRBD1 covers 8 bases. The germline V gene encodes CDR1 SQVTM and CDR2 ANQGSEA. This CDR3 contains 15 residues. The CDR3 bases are TGCAGCGCTGAAGAAAGGACAGGGATGAACACTGAAGCTTTCTTT. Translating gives CSAEERTGMNTEAFF. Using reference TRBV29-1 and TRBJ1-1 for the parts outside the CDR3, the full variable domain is SAVISQKPSRDICQRGTSLTIQCQVDSQVTMMFWYRQQPGQSLTLIATANQGSEATYESGFVIDKFPISRPNLTFSTLTVSNMSPEDSSIYLCSAEERTGMNTEAFFGQGTRLTVV.

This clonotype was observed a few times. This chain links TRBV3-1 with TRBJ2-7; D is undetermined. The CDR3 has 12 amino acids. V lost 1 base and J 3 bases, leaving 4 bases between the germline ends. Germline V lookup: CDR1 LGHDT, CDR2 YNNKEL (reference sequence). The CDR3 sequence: CASSQGYYEQYF. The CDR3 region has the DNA TGTGCCAGCAGCCAAGGGTACTACGAGCAGTACTTC.

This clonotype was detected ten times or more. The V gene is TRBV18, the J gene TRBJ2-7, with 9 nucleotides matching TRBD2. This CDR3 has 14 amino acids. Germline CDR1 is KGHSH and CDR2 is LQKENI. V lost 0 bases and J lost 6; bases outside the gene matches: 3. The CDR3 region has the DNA TGTGCCAGCTCACCACCTAGCGGGAGCACCGAGCAGTACTTC. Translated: CASSPPSGSTEQYF.

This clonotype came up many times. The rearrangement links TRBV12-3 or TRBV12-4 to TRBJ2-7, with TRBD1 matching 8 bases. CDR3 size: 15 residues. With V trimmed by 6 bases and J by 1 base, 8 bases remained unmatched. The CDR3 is CASSQGQGASYEQYF. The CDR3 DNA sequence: TGTGCCAGCAGCCAAGGACAGGGCGCTTCCTACGAGCAGTACTTC.

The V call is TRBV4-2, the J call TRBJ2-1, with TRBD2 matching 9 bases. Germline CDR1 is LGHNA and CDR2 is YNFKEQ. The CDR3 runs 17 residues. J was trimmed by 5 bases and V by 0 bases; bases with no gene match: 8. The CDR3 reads CASSQDSLAGVDNEQFF. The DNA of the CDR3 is TGTGCCAGCAGCCAAGACAGTTTAGCGGGAGTCGACAATGAGCAGTTCTTC.

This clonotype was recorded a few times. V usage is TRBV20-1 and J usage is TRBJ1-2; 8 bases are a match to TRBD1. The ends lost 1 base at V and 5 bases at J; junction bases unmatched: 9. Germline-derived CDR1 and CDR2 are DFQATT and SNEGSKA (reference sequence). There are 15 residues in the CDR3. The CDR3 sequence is CSARAPTGEEYGYTF. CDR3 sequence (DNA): TGCAGTGCTAGAGCGCCGACAGGGGAGGAATATGGCTACACCTTC.

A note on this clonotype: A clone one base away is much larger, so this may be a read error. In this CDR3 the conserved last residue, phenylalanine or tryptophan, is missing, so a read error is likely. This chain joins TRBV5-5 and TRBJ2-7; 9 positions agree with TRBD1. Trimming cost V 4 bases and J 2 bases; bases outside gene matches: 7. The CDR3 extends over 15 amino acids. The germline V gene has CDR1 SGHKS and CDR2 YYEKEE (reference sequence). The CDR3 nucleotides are TGTGCCAGCAGCGACGGGACAGGGCTCCCCTACGAGCAGTACCTC. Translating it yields CASSDGTGLPYEQYL.

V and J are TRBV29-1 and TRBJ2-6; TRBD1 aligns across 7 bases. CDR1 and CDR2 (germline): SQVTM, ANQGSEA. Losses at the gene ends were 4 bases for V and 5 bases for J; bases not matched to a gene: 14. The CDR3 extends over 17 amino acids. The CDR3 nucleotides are TGCAGCGTTGGCCCAGGAGGACAGGATTTAAGGGCCAACGTCCTGACTTTC. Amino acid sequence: CSVGPGGQDLRANVLTF.

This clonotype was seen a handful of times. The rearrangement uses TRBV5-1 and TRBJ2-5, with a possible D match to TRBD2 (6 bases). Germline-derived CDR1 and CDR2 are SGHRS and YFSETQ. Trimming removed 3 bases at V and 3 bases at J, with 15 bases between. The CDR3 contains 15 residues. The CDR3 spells CASSSPRPGEETQYF. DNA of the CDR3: TGCGCCAGCAGCTCCCCCAGGCCGGGGGAAGAGACCCAGTACTTC.

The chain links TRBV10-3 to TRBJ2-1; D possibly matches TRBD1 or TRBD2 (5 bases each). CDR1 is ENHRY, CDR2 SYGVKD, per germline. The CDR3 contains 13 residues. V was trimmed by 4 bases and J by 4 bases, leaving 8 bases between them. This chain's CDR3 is CAISGDGYNEQFF. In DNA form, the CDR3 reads TGTGCCATCAGTGGGGACGGGTACAATGAGCAGTTCTTC.

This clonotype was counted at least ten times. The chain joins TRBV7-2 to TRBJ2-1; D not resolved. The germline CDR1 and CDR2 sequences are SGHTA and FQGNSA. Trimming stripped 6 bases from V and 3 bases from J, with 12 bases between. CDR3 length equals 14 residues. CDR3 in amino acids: CASSDTPNYNEQFF. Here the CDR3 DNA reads TGTGCCAGCAGTGATACGCCTAACTACAATGAGCAGTTCTTC.

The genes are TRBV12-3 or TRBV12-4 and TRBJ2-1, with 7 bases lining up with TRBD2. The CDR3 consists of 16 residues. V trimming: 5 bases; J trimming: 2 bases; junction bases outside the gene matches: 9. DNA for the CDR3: TGTGCCAGCAGTCCTCGTGGCGGGAGCACCTACAATGAGCAGTTCTTC. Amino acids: CASSPRGGSTYNEQFF.

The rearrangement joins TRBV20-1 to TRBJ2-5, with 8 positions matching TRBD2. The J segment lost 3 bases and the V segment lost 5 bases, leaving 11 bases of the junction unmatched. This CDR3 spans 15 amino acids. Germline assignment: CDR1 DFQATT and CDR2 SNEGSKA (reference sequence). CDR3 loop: CSAPAGVLREETQYF. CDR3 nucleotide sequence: TGCAGTGCTCCAGCGGGAGTCTTACGTGAAGAGACCCAGTACTTC.

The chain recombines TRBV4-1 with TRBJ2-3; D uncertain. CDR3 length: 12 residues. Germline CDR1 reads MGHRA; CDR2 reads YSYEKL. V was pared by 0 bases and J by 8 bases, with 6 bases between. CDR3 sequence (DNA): TGCGCCAGCAGCCAAGATTTAATTACGCAGTATTTT. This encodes CASSQDLITQYF.

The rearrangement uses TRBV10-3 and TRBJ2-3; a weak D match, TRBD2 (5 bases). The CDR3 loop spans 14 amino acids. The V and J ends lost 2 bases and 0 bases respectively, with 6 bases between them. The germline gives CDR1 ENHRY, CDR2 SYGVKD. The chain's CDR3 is CAISERTSTDTQYF. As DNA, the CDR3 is TGTGCCATCAGTGAGCGGACTAGCACAGATACGCAGTATTTT.

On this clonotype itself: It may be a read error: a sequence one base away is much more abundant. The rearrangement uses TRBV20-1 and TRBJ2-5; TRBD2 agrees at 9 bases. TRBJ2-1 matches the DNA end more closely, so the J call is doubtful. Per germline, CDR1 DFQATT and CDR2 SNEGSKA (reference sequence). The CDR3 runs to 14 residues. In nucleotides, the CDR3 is TGCAGTGCTCCTTTAGCGGGAGCTCGGGAGACCCAGTTCTTC. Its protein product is CSAPLAGARETQFF.

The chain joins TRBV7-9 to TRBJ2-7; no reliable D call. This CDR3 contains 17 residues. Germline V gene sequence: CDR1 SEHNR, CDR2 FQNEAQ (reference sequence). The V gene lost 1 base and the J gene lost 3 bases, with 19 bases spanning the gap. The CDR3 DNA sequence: TGTGCCAGCAGCTTAGGGAGTGGTAGCAAAAGGAACTACGAGCAGTACTTC. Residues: CASSLGSGSKRNYEQYF. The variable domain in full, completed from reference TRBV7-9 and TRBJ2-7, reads DTGVSQNPRHKITKRGQNVTFRCDPISEHNRLYWYRQTLGQGPEFLTYFQNEAQLEKSRLLSDRFSAERPKGSFSTLEIQRTEQGDSAMYLCASSLGSGSKRNYEQYFGPGTRLTVT.

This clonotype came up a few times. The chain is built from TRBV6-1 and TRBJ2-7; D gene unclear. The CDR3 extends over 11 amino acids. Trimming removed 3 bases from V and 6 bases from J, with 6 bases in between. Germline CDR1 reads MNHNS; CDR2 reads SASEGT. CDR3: CASSDSLEQYF. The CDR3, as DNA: TGTGCCAGCAGTGACAGCCTCGAGCAGTACTTC.

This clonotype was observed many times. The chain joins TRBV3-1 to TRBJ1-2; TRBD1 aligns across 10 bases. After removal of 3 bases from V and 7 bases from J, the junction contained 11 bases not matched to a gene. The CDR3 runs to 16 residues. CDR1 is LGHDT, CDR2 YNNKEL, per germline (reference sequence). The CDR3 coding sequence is TGTGCCAGCAGCCACCAGACAGGGGGCGCACATTCTGGCTACACCTTC. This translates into CASSHQTGGAHSGYTF.

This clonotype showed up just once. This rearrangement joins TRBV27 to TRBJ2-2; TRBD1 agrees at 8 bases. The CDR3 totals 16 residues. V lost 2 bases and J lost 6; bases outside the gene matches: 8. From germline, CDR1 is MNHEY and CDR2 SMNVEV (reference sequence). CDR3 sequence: CASSLGWQGAAGELFF. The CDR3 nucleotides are TGTGCCAGCAGTTTAGGGTGGCAGGGGGCCGCCGGGGAGCTGTTTTTT.

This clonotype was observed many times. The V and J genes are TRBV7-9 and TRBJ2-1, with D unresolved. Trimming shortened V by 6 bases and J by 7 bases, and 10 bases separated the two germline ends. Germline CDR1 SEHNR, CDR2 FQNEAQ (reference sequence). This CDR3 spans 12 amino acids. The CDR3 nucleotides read TGTGCCAGCAGTTTGGGTCATAATGAGCAGTTCTTC. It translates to CASSLGHNEQFF. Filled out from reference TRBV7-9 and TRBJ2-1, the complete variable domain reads DTGVSQNPRHKITKRGQNVTFRCDPISEHNRLYWYRQTLGQGPEFLTYFQNEAQLEKSRLLSDRFSAERPKGSFSTLEIQRTEQGDSAMYLCASSLGHNEQFFGPGTRLTVL.

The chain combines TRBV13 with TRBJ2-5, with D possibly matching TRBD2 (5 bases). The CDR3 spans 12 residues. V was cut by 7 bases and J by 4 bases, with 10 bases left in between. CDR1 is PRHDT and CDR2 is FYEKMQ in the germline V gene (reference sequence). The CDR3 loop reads CASKEEGETQYF. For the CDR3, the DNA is TGTGCCAGCAAAGAAGAGGGAGAGACCCAGTACTTC.

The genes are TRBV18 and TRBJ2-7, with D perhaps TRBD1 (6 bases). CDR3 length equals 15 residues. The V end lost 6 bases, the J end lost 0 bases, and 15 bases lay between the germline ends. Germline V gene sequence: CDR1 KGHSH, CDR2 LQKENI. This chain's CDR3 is CASSRGSTGSYEQYF. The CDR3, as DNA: TGTGCCAGCTCGCGCGGGTCGACAGGCTCCTACGAGCAGTACTTC.

The chain's CDR3 is CATRHSPQDSPLHF. In DNA form, the CDR3 reads TGTGCCACCCGGCATTCTCCTCAGGATTCACCCCTCCACTTT. V and J are TRBV10-3 and TRBJ1-6; the D is unclear. V dropped 10 bases and J dropped 8 bases, with 18 bases sitting between them. CDR1 is ENHRY, CDR2 SYGVKD, per germline. The CDR3 has 14 amino acids.

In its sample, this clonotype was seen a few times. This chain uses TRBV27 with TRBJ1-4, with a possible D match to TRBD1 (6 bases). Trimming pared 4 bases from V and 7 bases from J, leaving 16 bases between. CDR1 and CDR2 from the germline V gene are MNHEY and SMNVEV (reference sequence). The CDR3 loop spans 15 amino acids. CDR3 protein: CASSSGDGGTEKLFF. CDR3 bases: TGTGCCAGCAGTTCAGGGGACGGGGGTACTGAAAAACTGTTTTTT. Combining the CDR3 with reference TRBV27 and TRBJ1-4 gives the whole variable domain EAQVTQNPRYLITVTGKKLTVTCSQNMNHEYMSWYRQDPGLGLRQIYYSMNVEVTDKGDVPEGYKVSRKEKRNFPLILESPSPNQTSLYFCASSSGDGGTEKLFFGSGTQLSVL.

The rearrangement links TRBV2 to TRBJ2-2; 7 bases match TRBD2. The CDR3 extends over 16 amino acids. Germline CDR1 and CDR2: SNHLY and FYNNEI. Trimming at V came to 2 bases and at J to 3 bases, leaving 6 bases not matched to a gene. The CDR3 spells CASSEWGGPYTGELFF. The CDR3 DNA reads TGTGCCAGCAGTGAATGGGGGGGACCGTACACCGGGGAGCTGTTTTTT.

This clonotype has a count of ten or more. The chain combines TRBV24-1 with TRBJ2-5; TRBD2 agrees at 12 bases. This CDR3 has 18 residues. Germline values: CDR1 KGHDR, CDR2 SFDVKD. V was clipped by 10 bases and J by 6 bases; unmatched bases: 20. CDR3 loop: CATPITRLAGAAVKTQYF. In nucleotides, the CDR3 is TGTGCCACTCCAATTACCAGACTAGCGGGAGCGGCAGTAAAGACCCAGTACTTC.

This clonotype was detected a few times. The CDR3 DNA sequence: TGCAGTGCTAGACCGTCGGGACCTAGGATGGATACGCAGTATTTT. Amino acid sequence: CSARPSGPRMDTQYF. V and J are TRBV20-1 and TRBJ2-3; TRBD1 or TRBD2 may be the D gene (5 bases each). Germline loops: CDR1 DFQATT, CDR2 SNEGSKA (reference sequence). The germline V and J ends were trimmed by 2 bases and 6 bases, with 18 bases remaining between them. The CDR3 is 15 amino acids.

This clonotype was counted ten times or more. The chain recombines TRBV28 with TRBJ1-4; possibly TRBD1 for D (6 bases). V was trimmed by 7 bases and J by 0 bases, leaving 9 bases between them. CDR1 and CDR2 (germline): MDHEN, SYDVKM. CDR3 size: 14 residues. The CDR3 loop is CASKGTTTNEKLFF. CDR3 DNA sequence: TGTGCCAGCAAGGGGACAACAACTAATGAAAAACTGTTTTTT.

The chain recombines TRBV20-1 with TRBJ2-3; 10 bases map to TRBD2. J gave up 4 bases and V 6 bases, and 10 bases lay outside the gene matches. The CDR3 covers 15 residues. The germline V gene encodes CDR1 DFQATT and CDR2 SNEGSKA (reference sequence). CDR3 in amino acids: CSAALPGLAPDTQYF. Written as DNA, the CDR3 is TGCAGTGCAGCTCTTCCGGGACTAGCGCCAGATACGCAGTATTTT.